The clone carrying this TCR beta chain showed up many times. Antigen unknown. The sample originates from a study of blood T cells in healthy people across ages. Study results and caveats: Bulk PBMC profiling left naive and antigen-experienced comparisons inconclusive. Percentage of naive T cells showed a strong correlation with TCR beta diversity. Comparison with aged donors showed that long-lived donors had more naive CD4+ cells and higher diversity.

The use of a sample-barcoded 5' primer and a J-beta primer mix characterized a second PCR of roughly 6 to 11 cycles. TCRdb reanalysed the 5' RACE reads using MiXCR and keeps one entry per CDR3 protein. Among about 780,000 distinct CDR3 sequences listed, 46% were seen once. In germline, CDR1 is SEHNR, CDR2 FQNEAQ (reference sequence). The ends were cut back, 5 bases at V and 5 bases at J, with 12 bases in the middle. The CDR3 is made up of 14 amino acids. Per-sample PBMC isolation yielded at least 6.5 million cells. This chain uses TRBV7-9 with TRBJ1-4; possibly TRBD1 for D (6 bases). Sequences were obtained from blood. The receptor was derived from a man older than 75 in good health. The CDR3 DNA reads as TGTGCCAGCAGCCTTGGACAGTGGAATGAAAAACTGTTTTTT. Translation: CASSLGQWNEKLFF.